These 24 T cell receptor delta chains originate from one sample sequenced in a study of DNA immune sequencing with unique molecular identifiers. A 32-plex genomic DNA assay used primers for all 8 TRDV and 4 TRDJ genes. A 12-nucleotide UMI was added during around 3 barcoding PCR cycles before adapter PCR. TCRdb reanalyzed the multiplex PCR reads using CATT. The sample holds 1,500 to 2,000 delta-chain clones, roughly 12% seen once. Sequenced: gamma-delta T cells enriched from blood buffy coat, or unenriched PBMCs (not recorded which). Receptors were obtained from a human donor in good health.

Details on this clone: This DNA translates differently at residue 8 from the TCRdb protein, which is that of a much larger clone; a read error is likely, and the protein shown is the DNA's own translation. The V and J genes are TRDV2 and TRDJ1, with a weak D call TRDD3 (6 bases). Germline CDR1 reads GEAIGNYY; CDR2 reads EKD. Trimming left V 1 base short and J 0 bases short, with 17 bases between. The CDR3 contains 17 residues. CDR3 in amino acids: CACDTLGNGKYTDKLIF. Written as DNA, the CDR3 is TGTGCCTGTGACACTCTGGGGAATGGAAAGTACACCGATAAACTCATCTTT.

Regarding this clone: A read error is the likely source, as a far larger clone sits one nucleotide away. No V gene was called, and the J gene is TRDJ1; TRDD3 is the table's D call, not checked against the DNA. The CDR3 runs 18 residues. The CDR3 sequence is CAYRSWTTGGSYTDKLIF. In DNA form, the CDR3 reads TGTGCTTATAGGAGCTGGACGACTGGTGGATCCTACACCGATAAACTCATCTTT.

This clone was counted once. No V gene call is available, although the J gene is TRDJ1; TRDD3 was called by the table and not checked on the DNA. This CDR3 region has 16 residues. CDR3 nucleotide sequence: TGTGCTCTTGGGGAACTAAACTTCATACTTTCCGATAAACTCATCTTT. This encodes CALGELNFILSDKLIF.

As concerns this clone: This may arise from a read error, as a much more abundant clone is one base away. CDR3 nucleotides: TGTGCTCTTGGGGAACCCAGGGGCTTCCTAACAACTGGGGGATCTTGGGATTCGCCCGATAATCTCATCTTT. It specifies CALGEPRGFLTTGGSWDSPDNLIF. The V gene was identified as TRDV1, while no J gene was called; the table's D call, TRDD3, has no DNA check behind it. This CDR3 contains 24 residues. Germline V lookup: CDR1 TSWWSYY, CDR2 QGS.

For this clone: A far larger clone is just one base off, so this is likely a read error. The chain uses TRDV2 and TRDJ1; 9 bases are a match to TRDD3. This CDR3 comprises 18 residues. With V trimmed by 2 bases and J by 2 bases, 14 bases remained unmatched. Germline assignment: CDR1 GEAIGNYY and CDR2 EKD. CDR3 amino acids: CACDILGDRGGETDKLIF. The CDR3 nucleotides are TGTGCCTGTGACATTTTGGGGGATAGGGGGGGCGAGACCGATAAACTCATCTTT.

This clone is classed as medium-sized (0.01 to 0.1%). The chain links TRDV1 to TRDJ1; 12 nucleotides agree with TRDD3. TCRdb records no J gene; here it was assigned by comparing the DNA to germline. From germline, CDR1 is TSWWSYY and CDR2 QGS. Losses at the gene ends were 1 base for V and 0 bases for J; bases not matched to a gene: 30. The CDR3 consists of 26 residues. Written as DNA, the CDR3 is TGTGCTCTTGGGGAACGGAGGTCCTACGTGCTCTGGGGGATACGGGCGAGGAGTTGGTACACCGATAAACTCATCTTT. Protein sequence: CALGERRSYVLWGIRARSWYTDKLIF.

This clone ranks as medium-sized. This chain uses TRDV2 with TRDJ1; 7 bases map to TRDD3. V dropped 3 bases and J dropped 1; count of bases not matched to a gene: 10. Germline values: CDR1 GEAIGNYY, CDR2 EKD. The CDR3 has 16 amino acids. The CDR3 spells CACDRLGVSSTDKLIF. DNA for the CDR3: TGTGCCTGTGACCGGCTGGGGGTTTCATCCACCGATAAACTCATCTTT.

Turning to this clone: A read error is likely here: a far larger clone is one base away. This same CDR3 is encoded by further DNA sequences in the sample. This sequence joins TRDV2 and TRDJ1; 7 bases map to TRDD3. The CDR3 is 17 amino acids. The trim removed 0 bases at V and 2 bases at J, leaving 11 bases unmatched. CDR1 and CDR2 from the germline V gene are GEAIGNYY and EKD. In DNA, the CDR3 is TGTGCCTGTGACACCGTTGGCGGATACGCTGGGACCGATAAACTCATCTTT. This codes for CACDTVGGYAGTDKLIF.

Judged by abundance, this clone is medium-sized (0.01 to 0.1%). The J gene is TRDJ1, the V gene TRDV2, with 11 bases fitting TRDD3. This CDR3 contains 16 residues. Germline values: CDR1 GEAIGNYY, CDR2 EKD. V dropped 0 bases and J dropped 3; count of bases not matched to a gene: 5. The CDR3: CACDTVGDTVADKLIF. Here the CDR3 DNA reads TGTGCCTGTGACACCGTGGGGGATACGGTGGCCGATAAACTCATCTTT.

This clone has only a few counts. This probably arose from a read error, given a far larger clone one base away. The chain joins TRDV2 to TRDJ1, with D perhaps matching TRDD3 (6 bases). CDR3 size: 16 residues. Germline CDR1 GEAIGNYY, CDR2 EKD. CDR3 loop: CACDPVGGAKDDRLIF. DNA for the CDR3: TGTGCCTGTGATCCTGTTGGGGGGGCCAAGGACGATAGACTCATCTTT.

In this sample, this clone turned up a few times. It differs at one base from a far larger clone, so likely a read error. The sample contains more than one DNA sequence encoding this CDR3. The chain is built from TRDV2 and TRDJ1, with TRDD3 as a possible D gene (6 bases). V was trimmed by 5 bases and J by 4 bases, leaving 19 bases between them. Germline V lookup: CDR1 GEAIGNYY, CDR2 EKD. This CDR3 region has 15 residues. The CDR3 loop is CACAQLGDRDDKLIF. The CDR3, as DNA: TGTGCCTGTGCCCAACTGGGAGATAGGGACGATAAACTCATCTTT.

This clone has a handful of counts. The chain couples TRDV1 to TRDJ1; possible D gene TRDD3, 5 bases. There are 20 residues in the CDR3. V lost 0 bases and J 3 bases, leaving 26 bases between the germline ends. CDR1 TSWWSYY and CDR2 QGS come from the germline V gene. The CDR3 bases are TGTGCTCTTGGGGAACTTAGACCTAATCGGTCTGGGAGGCCGGCCGATAAACTCATCTTT. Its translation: CALGELRPNRSGRPADKLIF.

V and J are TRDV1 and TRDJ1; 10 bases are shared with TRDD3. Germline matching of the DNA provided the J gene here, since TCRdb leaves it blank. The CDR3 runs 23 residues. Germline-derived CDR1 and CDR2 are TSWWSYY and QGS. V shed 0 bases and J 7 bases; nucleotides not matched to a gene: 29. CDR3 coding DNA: TGTGCTCTTGGGGAACTCCGACTTCCCATTACTGGGGGATCGATTTTTCCCAGGCTTAAACTCATCTTT. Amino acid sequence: CALGELRLPITGGSIFPRLKLIF.

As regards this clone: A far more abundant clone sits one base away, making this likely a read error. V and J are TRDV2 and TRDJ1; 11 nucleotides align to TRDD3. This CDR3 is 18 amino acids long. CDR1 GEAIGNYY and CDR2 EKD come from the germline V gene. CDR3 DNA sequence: TGTGCCTCTGACATTTTGGGGGATACGGGGGGCGAGACCGATAAACTCATCTTT. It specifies CASDILGDTGGETDKLIF.

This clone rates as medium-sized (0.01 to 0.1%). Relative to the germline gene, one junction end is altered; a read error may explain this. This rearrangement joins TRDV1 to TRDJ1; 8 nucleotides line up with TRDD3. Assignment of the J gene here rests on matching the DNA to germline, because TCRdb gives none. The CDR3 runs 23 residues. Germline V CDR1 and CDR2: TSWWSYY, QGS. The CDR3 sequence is CALGELAPSPSYWGPLSTAKLIF. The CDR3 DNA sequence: TGTGCTCTTGGGGAACTCGCCCCTTCCCCTTCTTACTGGGGGCCCCTCTCGACCGCTAAACTCATCTTT.

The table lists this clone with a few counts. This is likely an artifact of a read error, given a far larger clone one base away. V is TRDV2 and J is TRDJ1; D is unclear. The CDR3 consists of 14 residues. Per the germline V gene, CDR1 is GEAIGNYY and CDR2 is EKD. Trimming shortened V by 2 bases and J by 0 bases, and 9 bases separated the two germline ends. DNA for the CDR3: TGTGCCTGTGACAAAGTGTGGGACACCGATAAACTCATCTTT. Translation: CACDKVWDTDKLIF.

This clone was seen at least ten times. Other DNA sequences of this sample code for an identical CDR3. The CDR3 bases are TGTGCCTGTGACACCGTTAATACTGGGGGATATAAAGTGGGCACCGATAAACTCATCTTT. It encodes CACDTVNTGGYKVGTDKLIF. This chain uses TRDV2 with TRDJ1, with 11 nucleotides matching TRDD3. Germline loops: CDR1 GEAIGNYY, CDR2 EKD. The CDR3 consists of 20 residues. The trim removed 0 bases at V and 1 base at J, leaving 15 bases unmatched.

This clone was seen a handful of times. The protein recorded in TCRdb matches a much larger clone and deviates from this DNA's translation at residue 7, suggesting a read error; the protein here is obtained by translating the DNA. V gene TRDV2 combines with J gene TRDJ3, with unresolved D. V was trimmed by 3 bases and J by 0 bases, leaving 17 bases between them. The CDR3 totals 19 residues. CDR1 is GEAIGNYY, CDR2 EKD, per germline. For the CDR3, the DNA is TGTGCCTGTGACCAAATCGAGGAGGAGCCCTCCTGGGACACCCGACAGATGTTTTTC. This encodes CACDQIEEEPSWDTRQMFF.

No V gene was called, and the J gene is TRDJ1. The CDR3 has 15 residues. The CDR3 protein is CALGSNSVPSIKLIF. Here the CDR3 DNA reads TGTGCTCTTGGTTCGAATTCGGTACCCTCGATTAAACTCATCTTT.

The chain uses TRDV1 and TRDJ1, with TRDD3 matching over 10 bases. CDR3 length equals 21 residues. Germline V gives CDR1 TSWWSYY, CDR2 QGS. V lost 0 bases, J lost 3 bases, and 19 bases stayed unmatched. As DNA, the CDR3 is TGTGCTCTTGGGGAACTAGTGGGTTGGCTCCGTTGGTGGGGGATACCCGATAAACTCATCTTT. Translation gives CALGELVGWLRWWGIPDKLIF.

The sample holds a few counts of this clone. This CDR3 is CACDNLLGDPADKLIF. CDR3 DNA sequence: TGTGCCTGTGATAACCTACTGGGGGACCCCGCCGATAAACTCATCTTT. The chain carries TRDV2 and TRDJ1; 9 nucleotides agree with TRDD3. Germline CDR1 GEAIGNYY, CDR2 EKD. The CDR3 sequence is 16 residues long. V lost 4 bases to trimming and J lost 3 bases; unmatched junction nucleotides: 11.

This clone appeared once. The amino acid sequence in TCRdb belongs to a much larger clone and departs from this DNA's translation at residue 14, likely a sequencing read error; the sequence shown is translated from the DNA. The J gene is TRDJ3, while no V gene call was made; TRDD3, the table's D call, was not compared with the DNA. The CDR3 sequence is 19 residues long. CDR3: CACDTGGLRSSWDIRQMFF. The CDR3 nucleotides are TGTGCCTGTGACACGGGGGGGCTACGGAGCTCCTGGGACATCCGACAGATGTTTTTC.

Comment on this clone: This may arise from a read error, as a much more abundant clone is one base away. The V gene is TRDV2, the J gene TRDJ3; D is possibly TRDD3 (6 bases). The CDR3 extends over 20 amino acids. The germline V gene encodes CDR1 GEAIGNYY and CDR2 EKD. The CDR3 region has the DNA TGTGCCTGTGACTCCGCTGTTGGTGGGGCCACGGACTGGGACACCCAACAGATGTTTTTC. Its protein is CACDSAVGGATDWDTQQMFF.

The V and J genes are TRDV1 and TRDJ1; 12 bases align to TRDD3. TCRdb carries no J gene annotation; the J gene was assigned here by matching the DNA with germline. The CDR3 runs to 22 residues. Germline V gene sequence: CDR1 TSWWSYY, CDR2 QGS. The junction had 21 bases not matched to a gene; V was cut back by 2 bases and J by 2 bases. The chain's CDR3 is CALGEFAPTGGYLFRGTDKLIF. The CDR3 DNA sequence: TGTGCTCTTGGGGAATTTGCCCCAACTGGGGGATACCTCTTCCGGGGAACCGATAAACTCATCTTT.